Shown below are 15 T cell receptor beta chains from a single sample sequenced in a study of graft-versus-host responses after intestinal transplantation. Libraries were prepared by immunoSEQ multiplex PCR; TCRdb keeps only in-frame clonotypes and omits some of them. This sample carries roughly 98,000 clones, over 85% of them seen once, and the ten largest clones take 0.95% to 1.3%. These TCRs are of unknown antigen specificity. Specimen: unstimulated CD8+ T cells sorted from spleen or lymph node cells, collected before transplant. These receptors came from a human donor who was the organ donor for an intestinal transplant.

This rearrangement joins TRBV2 to TRBJ1-2; 8 nucleotides match TRBD1. Germline CDR1 is SNHLY and CDR2 is FYNNEI. With V trimmed by 5 bases and J by 5 bases, 7 bases remained unmatched. CDR3 length equals 14 residues. The CDR3 is CASSTDREGYGYTF. The CDR3 nucleotides read TGTGCCAGCAGTACGGACAGGGAGGGGTATGGCTACACCTTC.

The chain links TRBV19 to TRBJ1-1; 8 bases agree with TRBD1. Germline V gives CDR1 LNHDA, CDR2 SQIVND (reference sequence). The CDR3 contains 15 residues. After removal of 5 bases from V and 1 base from J, the junction contained 6 bases not matched to a gene. As DNA, the CDR3 is TGTGCCAGTAGTTTATTTACAGGGGGGAACACTGAAGCTTTCTTT. Its protein product is CASSLFTGGNTEAFF.

This chain connects TRBV5-4 to TRBJ1-1; TRBD1 matches 11 bases. The CDR3 is made up of 14 amino acids. Germline assignment: CDR1 SGHNT and CDR2 YYREEE (reference sequence). The junction had 1 base not matched to a gene; V was cut back by 4 bases and J by 2 bases. The CDR3 loop is CASSRTGGNTEAFF. The CDR3 region has the DNA TGTGCCAGCAGCCGGACAGGGGGCAACACTGAAGCTTTCTTT.

The V and J genes are TRBV28 and TRBJ2-7; TRBD1 might be the D (6 bases). This CDR3 comprises 14 residues. CDR1 and CDR2 from the germline V gene are MDHEN and SYDVKM. The V end was cut by 5 bases, the J end by 5 bases, with 16 bases between. As DNA, the CDR3 is TGTGCCAGCAGTCTCGACAGGCCTGCGGACGAGCAGTACTTC. This gives the protein CASSLDRPADEQYF. Full variable domain (outside the CDR3, taken from reference TRBV28 and TRBJ2-7): DVKVTQSSRYLVKRTGEKVFLECVQDMDHENMFWYRQDPGLGLRLIYFSYDVKMKEKGDIPEGYSVSREKKERFSLILESASTNQTSMYLCASSLDRPADEQYFGPGTRLTVT.

The rearrangement joins TRBV13 to TRBJ2-7, with 10 bases fitting TRBD2. The CDR3 is made up of 16 amino acids. V trimming: 3 bases; J trimming: 4 bases; junction bases outside the gene matches: 9. The germline gives CDR1 PRHDT, CDR2 FYEKMQ (reference sequence). The CDR3 DNA follows: TGTGCCAGCAGCTTGAACCCGGGACTAGCGTCTTACGAGCAGTACTTC. Translated: CASSLNPGLASYEQYF.

This clone was detected once. V gene TRBV13 combines with J gene TRBJ2-3; TRBD2 aligns across 10 bases. CDR1 and CDR2 from the germline V gene are PRHDT and FYEKMQ (reference sequence). The CDR3 is 15 amino acids. With 2 bases clipped from V and 7 bases from J, the junction kept 6 bases outside the gene matches. CDR3 nucleotides: TGTGCCAGCAGCTTAAGCGGGAGGGGAGTCCATACGCAGTATTTT. This sequence encodes CASSLSGRGVHTQYF. Using reference TRBV13 and TRBJ2-3 for the parts outside the CDR3, the full variable domain is AAGVIQSPRHLIKEKRETATLKCYPIPRHDTVYWYQQGPGQDPQFLISFYEKMQSDKGSIPDRFSAQQFSDYHSELNMSSLELGDSALYFCASSLSGRGVHTQYFGPGTRLTVL.

This chain connects TRBV27 to TRBJ1-5; D is ambiguous. CDR1 MNHEY and CDR2 SMNVEV come from the germline V gene (reference sequence). This CDR3 spans 13 amino acids. Trimming pared 6 bases from V and 5 bases from J, leaving 11 bases between. CDR3 amino acids: CASSRGFHQPQHF. The CDR3 DNA reads TGTGCCAGCAGCCGGGGTTTTCATCAGCCCCAGCATTTT.

The chain joins TRBV13 to TRBJ2-7; 10 bases are shared with TRBD1. The CDR3 runs to 21 residues. CDR1 and CDR2 (germline): PRHDT, FYEKMQ (reference sequence). The V gene end was trimmed by 2 bases and the J gene end by 1 base; junction bases not matched to a gene: 20. CDR3: CASSLSSLGGTGEHTSYEQYF. Written as DNA, the CDR3 is TGTGCCAGCAGCTTATCCAGTTTAGGCGGGACAGGGGAGCACACGTCCTACGAGCAGTACTTC.

The V and J genes are TRBV7-9 and TRBJ2-1; 13 bases are a match to TRBD2. The V and J ends lost 5 bases and 8 bases, in that order; junction bases with no gene match: 15. Germline CDR1 SEHNR, CDR2 FQNEAQ (reference sequence). CDR3 length: 18 amino acids. CDR3 region: CASSPRTIGLAGVHEQFF. The CDR3 coding sequence is TGTGCCAGCAGCCCTCGGACAATAGGACTAGCGGGAGTCCATGAGCAGTTCTTC.

This clone is a singleton in its sample. This chain connects TRBV6-5 to TRBJ2-5; a weak D match, TRBD1 (6 bases). The germline V gene has CDR1 MNHEY and CDR2 SVGAGI. The V end lost 2 bases, the J end lost 5 bases, and 9 bases lay between the germline ends. The CDR3 length is 13 residues. CDR3 sequence reads: CASSYGGRETQYF. DNA of the CDR3: TGTGCCAGCAGTTACGGGGGCCGGGAGACCCAGTACTTC.

V usage is TRBV9 and J usage is TRBJ2-5, with 11 bases aligning to TRBD2. V lost 4 bases and J lost 3; bases outside the gene matches: 5. Germline CDR1 reads SGDLS; CDR2 reads YYNGEE. The CDR3 totals 15 residues. The CDR3 DNA reads as TGTGCCAGCAGCATGACTAGCGGGACGAAAGAGACCCAGTACTTC. Translating gives CASSMTSGTKETQYF.

V gene TRBV7-3 combines with J gene TRBJ2-5; 9 bases fit TRBD2. J gave up 7 bases and V 5 bases, and 8 bases lay outside the gene matches. Germline lookup yields CDR1 SGHTA and CDR2 FQGTGA. The CDR3 contains 14 residues. The CDR3 spells CASSGPSGAPTQYF. The DNA for the CDR3 is TGTGCCAGCAGCGGCCCTAGCGGGGCGCCGACCCAGTACTTC.

The rearrangement joins TRBV28 to TRBJ2-7; D uncertain. CDR1 and CDR2 from the germline V gene are MDHEN and SYDVKM. The CDR3 covers 14 residues. V was trimmed by 5 bases and J by 5 bases, leaving 16 bases between them. DNA of the CDR3: TGTGCCAGCAGTCCTCAACCCGCGGCTAACGAGCAGTACTTC. Protein: CASSPQPAANEQYF. Full variable domain (rest looked up from reference TRBV28 and TRBJ2-7): DVKVTQSSRYLVKRTGEKVFLECVQDMDHENMFWYRQDPGLGLRLIYFSYDVKMKEKGDIPEGYSVSREKKERFSLILESASTNQTSMYLCASSPQPAANEQYFGPGTRLTVT.

This chain connects TRBV4-3 to TRBJ2-2; 10 nucleotides agree with TRBD2. Germline CDR1 reads LGHNA; CDR2 reads YSLEER. Losses at the gene ends were 0 bases for V and 5 bases for J; bases not matched to a gene: 6. CDR3 length: 17 residues. CDR3 loop: CASSQDWTSGKTGELFF. CDR3 bases: TGCGCCAGCAGCCAAGATTGGACTAGCGGTAAGACCGGGGAGCTGTTTTTT.

The chain joins TRBV25-1 to TRBJ2-7; TRBD2 matches at 9 bases. Matching the DNA end better, TRBJ2-1 makes the J call doubtful. CDR3 length: 14 residues. CDR1 and CDR2 (germline): MGHDK, SYGVNS. DNA of the CDR3: TGTGCCAGCAGTGAAGGGACTAGCTTCACTGAGCAGTTCTTC. Its translation: CASSEGTSFTEQFF.